This T cell receptor (beta chain) comes out of a study of control samples from healthy donors and cancer patients. The repertoire was sequenced with immunoSEQ multiplex PCR; TCRdb's copy has only in-frame clones and lacks some. Here the sample spans about 220,000 clones, roughly 94% being singletons. The sequence was collected from a man between 45 and 60 years old in good health. Source material: blood.

The CDR3 DNA reads TGTGCCAGCAGCTCGAACCTAACCTCTAACTATGGCTACACCTTC. It encodes CASSSNLTSNYGYTF. This sequence joins TRBV11-1 and TRBJ1-2; D gene unclear. From germline, CDR1 is SGHAT and CDR2 FQDESV (reference sequence). CDR3 length: 15 residues. V was clipped by 4 bases and J by 0 bases, with 12 bases between them.